A selection of T cell receptor beta chains follows, all from one sample in a study of T cell repertoires in cytomegalovirus infection. TCRdb redid the calling of the reads with MiXCR, one entry per CDR3 protein. The sample records approximately 910,000 distinct CDR3 sequences, 30% to 40% being singletons. Their cognate antigens are unknown. The sequencing here drew on cultured CD8+ T cells from PBMCs, taken from culture after CMV antigen stimulation. The receptors shown here come from a human donor in good health (CMV status not recorded). Some clones in this sample may be carry-over from other donors' samples. Each CDR3 is given without its conserved first and last residue. Each record gives: J gene, CDR3 length, V gene, CDR3 protein.

TRBJ2-3,13,TRBV14,ASSRGIAHADTQY
TRBJ2-1,14,TRBV5-6,ASSFSQGEAYNEQF
TRBJ1-1,13,TRBV9,ASSPRTDTFVGAF
TRBJ2-7,11,TRBV29-1,SALAGDRYEQY
TRBJ1-1,14,TRBV7-9,ASSLKARDGNTEAF
TRBJ2-5,12,TRBV10-3,AISEGLREETQY
TRBJ1-1,8,TRBV6-6,ASSGEEAF
TRBJ2-1,10,TRBV20-1,SAPPRYNEQF
TRBJ2-1,13,TRBV24-1,ATSDSTGIYNEQF
TRBJ1-4,11,TRBV10-3,ATSTGSNEKLF
TRBJ2-7,12,TRBV27,ASRPGTGDYEQY
TRBJ2-2,14,TRBV6-5,ASSYGQGDRGGELF
TRBJ2-5,12,TRBV6-5,ASSYSQPQETQY
TRBJ1-1,13,TRBV6-5,ASSWLGQGDTEAF
TRBJ1-6,12,TRBV6-6,ASSYGQGSSPLH
TRBJ2-1,13,TRBV20-1,SARLRDYTYNEQF
TRBJ1-2,13,TRBV6-6,ASSDYTETIYGYT
TRBJ1-2,12,TRBV7-9,ASSRRDRIYGYT
TRBJ2-7,11,TRBV27,ASSLQGAHEQY
TRBJ1-1,12,TRBV11-1,ASTPDRGQTEAF
TRBJ1-2,13,TRBV5-1,ASSLAAAKAHGYT
TRBJ1-3,15,TRBV12-3/TRBV12-4,ASSLDRRQSSGNTIY
TRBJ2-1,14,TRBV6-5,ASSSLLQGWNNEQF
TRBJ2-5,14,TRBV27,ASRAQGPLPIETQY
TRBJ2-1,14,TRBV20-1,SASSPGQGDYNEQF